The 19 T cell receptor beta chains presented below share a single source sample, sequenced in a study of T cells in Graves' hyperthyroidism and ophthalmopathy. Regions amplified from RNA transcripts were the TCR beta CDR3 regions. The HTBI primer set drove a first-round RT-PCR of the TCR CDR3. TCRdb redid the calling of the multiplex PCR reads with MiXCR, one entry per CDR3 protein. The sample holds about 500,000 distinct CDR3 sequences; 40% to 50% are singletons and the top ten take about 45%. The specimen was peripheral blood or thyroid tissue (not recorded which). The receptors shown here come from an adult woman with Graves' disease, either hyperthyroidism or ophthalmopathy (not recorded which).

This clonotype was detected many times. This sequence joins TRBV7-8 and TRBJ2-2; D remains ambiguous. V was pared by 5 bases and J by 1 base, with 8 bases between. The CDR3 length is 14 residues. The germline V gene encodes CDR1 SGHVS and CDR2 FQNEAQ. CDR3 region: CASSRRKNTGELFF. Written as DNA, the CDR3 is TGTGCCAGCAGCCGGCGCAAGAACACCGGGGAGCTGTTTTTT.

Comments on this clonotype: Just one base apart from a much larger clone, this may be a read error. Since no conserved phenylalanine or tryptophan closes the CDR3, a read error is the likely cause. V usage is TRBV7-2 and J usage is TRBJ2-2; 7 bases line up with TRBD1. The CDR3 totals 14 residues. Germline values: CDR1 SGHTA, CDR2 FQGNSA. V trimming: 5 bases; J trimming: 4 bases; junction bases outside the gene matches: 4. DNA for the CDR3: TGTGCCAGCAGCCGGGGACAGATCACCGGGGAGCTGTTTCTT. This encodes CASSRGQITGELFL.

V is TRBV20-1 and J is TRBJ2-5, with 13 nucleotides matching TRBD2. Germline-derived CDR1 and CDR2 are DFQATT and SNEGSKA (reference sequence). CDR3 length: 16 residues. V was clipped by 7 bases and J by 3 bases; unmatched bases: 11. The CDR3 loop is CSVGRWTSGSKETQYF. CDR3 bases: TGCAGTGTTGGACGGTGGACTAGCGGGAGTAAAGAGACCCAGTACTTC.

The rearrangement links TRBV20-1 to TRBJ2-5, with 7 bases that match TRBD1. With 5 bases clipped from V and 9 bases from J, the junction kept 15 bases outside the gene matches. Looked up from germline, CDR1 is DFQATT and CDR2 is SNEGSKA (reference sequence). This CDR3 contains 14 residues. CDR3 DNA sequence: TGCAGTGCTTCAGGGGGAAACGGTAATCAGCCCCAGTACTTC. Amino acids: CSASGGNGNQPQYF.

This clonotype was detected a few times. The chain joins TRBV2 to TRBJ1-6; 8 bases agree with TRBD1. Trimming cost V 5 bases and J 7 bases; bases outside gene matches: 7. The CDR3 extends over 15 amino acids. Germline V CDR1 and CDR2: SNHLY, FYNNEI. The CDR3 region is CASSLYRGLNSPLHF. In nucleotides, the CDR3 is TGTGCCAGCAGTCTTTACAGGGGGTTGAATTCACCCCTCCACTTT.

This chain connects TRBV7-2 to TRBJ1-5, with a possible D match to TRBD1 (5 bases). The length of the CDR3 is 14 residues. V was pared by 8 bases and J by 4 bases, with 15 bases between. Germline assignment: CDR1 SGHTA and CDR2 FQGNSA. CDR3 sequence reads: CASLDSEENQPQHF. Written as DNA, the CDR3 is TGTGCCAGCCTAGACAGCGAAGAGAATCAGCCCCAGCATTTT.

Details on this clonotype: This clone may be a read error of a much larger clone one base away. V gene TRBV10-3 combines with J gene TRBJ1-6, with D possibly being TRBD1 (5 bases). The germline V and J ends were trimmed by 6 bases and 10 bases, with 16 bases remaining between them. Germline V gene sequence: CDR1 ENHRY, CDR2 SYGVKD. This CDR3 region has 14 residues. In DNA form, the CDR3 reads TGTGCCATCAGCCTGTTGGGGGTGAGGTCACCCCTCCACTTT. It translates to CAISLLGVRSPLHF.

This chain uses TRBV2 with TRBJ1-2, with 7 positions matching TRBD1. Germline V gene data show CDR1 as SNHLY and CDR2 as FYNNEI. Losses at the gene ends were 6 bases for V and 8 bases for J; bases not matched to a gene: 12. CDR3 length: 14 amino acids. The CDR3 DNA reads as TGTGCCAGCAGACTTACCCGACAGGGCGAGGGCTACACCTTC. It yields the protein CASRLTRQGEGYTF.

The table lists this clonotype with many counts. V usage is TRBV29-1 and J usage is TRBJ2-7, with 14 bases matching TRBD2. The CDR3 loop spans 16 amino acids. Trimming cost V 4 bases and J 2 bases; bases outside gene matches: 7. Looked up from germline, CDR1 is SQVTM and CDR2 is ANQGSEA. The CDR3 DNA sequence: TGCAGCGTTGCCGGACGACTAGCGGGAGGGCCCTACGAGCAGTACTTC. Translated, it gives CSVAGRLAGGPYEQYF.

This clonotype was detected many times. The junction departs from germline at one end; a sequencing error may be responsible. The V and J genes are TRBV6-1 and TRBJ1-6; D is perhaps TRBD1 (5 bases). Germline CDR1 reads MNHNS; CDR2 reads SASEGT. The CDR3 covers 14 residues. For the CDR3, the DNA is TGTACCAGCAGTGACGGGACGGACAATTCACCCCTCCACTTT. Protein: CTSSDGTDNSPLHF.

There are a few counts of this clonotype. The CDR3 loop reads CATSRAVGEGGKNNQPQHF. The CDR3 nucleotides are TGTGCCACCAGCAGAGCTGTCGGGGAGGGAGGTAAAAACAATCAGCCCCAGCATTTT. The chain recombines TRBV15 with TRBJ1-5; D call uncertain. V lost 1 base and J lost 3, with 22 bases in between. The germline CDR1 and CDR2 sequences are LNHNV and YYDKDF (reference sequence). CDR3 size: 19 residues.

The chain carries TRBV10-2 and TRBJ1-1; 8 bases line up with TRBD1. Germline CDR1 reads WSHSY; CDR2 reads SAAADI. The CDR3 is 15 amino acids. The V and J ends lost 2 bases and 4 bases, in that order; junction bases with no gene match: 6. The CDR3 DNA is TGCGCCAGCAGTGAGAGGACAGGGCCGGGCACTGAAGCTTTCTTT. This gives the protein CASSERTGPGTEAFF.

Many counts were recorded for this clonotype. The rearrangement uses TRBV19 and TRBJ1-5; possibly TRBD1 for D (5 bases). V lost 9 bases and J 7 bases, leaving 13 bases between the germline ends. CDR3 size: 12 residues. Germline CDR1 is LNHDA and CDR2 is SQIVND (reference sequence). The CDR3: CASGGRAQPQHF. The CDR3 DNA follows: TGTGCCAGCGGGGGGAGGGCACAGCCCCAGCATTTT.

The J gene is TRBJ1-1, the V gene TRBV10-3; D unresolved. Between the trimmed V and J ends, which lost 0 bases and 4 bases, there was a span of 12 bases. The CDR3 has 15 amino acids. Per the germline V gene, CDR1 is ENHRY and CDR2 is SYGVKD. In DNA, the CDR3 is TGTGCCATCAGTGAGTCGTTGGGGAGCGGCACTGAAGCTTTCTTT. This sequence encodes CAISESLGSGTEAFF.

The V call is TRBV12-3 or TRBV12-4, the J call TRBJ2-1; D is uncertain. This CDR3 contains 13 residues. The V and J ends lost 3 bases and 4 bases respectively, with 7 bases between them. CDR3 DNA sequence: TGTGCCAGCAGTTTGCGTGTGTACAATGAGCAGTTCTTC. Its protein is CASSLRVYNEQFF.

This chain joins TRBV25-1 and TRBJ1-6; D perhaps matches TRBD1 (5 bases). Germline V gene lookup returns CDR1 MGHDK and CDR2 SYGVNS. V was trimmed by 7 bases and J by 0 bases, leaving 13 bases between them. The CDR3 runs to 16 residues. CDR3 in DNA: TGTGCCAGCAAAGACCGGGGGAGCTCCTATAATTCACCCCTCCACTTT. Protein: CASKDRGSSYNSPLHF.

Comments on this clonotype: Given the absence of the conserved phenylalanine or tryptophan at the CDR3 end, a read error is likely. It is unclear where the CDR3 begins or ends on the DNA, so no DNA is shown, and the CDR3 is as TCRdb lists it. The J gene is TRBJ2-3, the V gene TRBV11-2; the listed D gene, TRBD1, was not tested against the DNA. Both ends counted, the CDR3 spans 10 residues. The V gene's germline CDR1 is SGHAT and CDR2 FQNNGV. This chain's CDR3 is CASSLSWTDY.

This clonotype was seen only once. The chain joins TRBV7-2 to TRBJ1-4; TRBD1 matches at 8 bases. The germline V gene encodes CDR1 SGHTA and CDR2 FQGNSA. This CDR3 has 20 amino acids. V gave up 2 bases and J gave up 0 bases; unmatched junction bases: 14. The CDR3 DNA reads TGTGCCAGCAGCTTACCCACCCGGACAGGGCCTACAGCAACTAATGAAAAACTGTTTTTT. Protein sequence: CASSLPTRTGPTATNEKLFF.

This clonotype was seen a handful of times. CDR3 amino acids: CASSLILPGQGQSDQYF. CDR3 nucleotides: TGTGCCAGCAGTCTTATTCTGCCGGGACAGGGGCAGAGCGACCAGTACTTC. V is TRBV2 and J is TRBJ2-5; TRBD1 matches at 10 bases. Germline V gene lookup returns CDR1 SNHLY and CDR2 FYNNEI. The CDR3 consists of 17 residues. V lost 5 bases to trimming and J lost 10 bases; unmatched junction nucleotides: 19.